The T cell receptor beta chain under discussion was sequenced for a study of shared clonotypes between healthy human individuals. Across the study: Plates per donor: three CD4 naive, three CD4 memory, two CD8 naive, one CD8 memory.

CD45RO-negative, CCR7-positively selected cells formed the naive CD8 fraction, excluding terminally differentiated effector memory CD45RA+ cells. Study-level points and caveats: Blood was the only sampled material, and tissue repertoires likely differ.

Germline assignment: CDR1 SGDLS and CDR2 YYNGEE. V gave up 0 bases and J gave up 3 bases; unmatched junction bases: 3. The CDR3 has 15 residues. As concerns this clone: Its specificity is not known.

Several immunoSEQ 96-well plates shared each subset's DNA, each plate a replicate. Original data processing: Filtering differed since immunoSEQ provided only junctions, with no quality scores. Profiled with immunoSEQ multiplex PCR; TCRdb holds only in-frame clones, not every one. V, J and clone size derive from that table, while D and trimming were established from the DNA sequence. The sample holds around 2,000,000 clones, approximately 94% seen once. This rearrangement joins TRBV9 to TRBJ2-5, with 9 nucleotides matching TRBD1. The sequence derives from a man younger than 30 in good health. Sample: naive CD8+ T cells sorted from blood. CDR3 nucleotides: TGTGCCAGCAGCGTAGGCGGGACAGGGAAAGAGACCCAGTACTTC. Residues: CASSVGGTGKETQYF.